The 8 T cell receptor beta chains given below trace back to one sample, sequenced in a study of blood T cell repertoires in COVID-19 (TCRdb year 2020). To prepare the library, the immunoSEQ multiplex PCR assay was applied. The table comes from immuneACCESS by way of TCRdb, which keeps in-frame sequences with V and J called. Part of the clones is missing from these tables; in studies checked, under half for an unresolved V gene and the rest for unknown reasons. The sample table lists a few hundred thousand clones, approximately 90% of them with a count of one. Around 1.5% of the sample is in the top ten clones. The specimen sequenced was PBMCs or T cells enriched from blood (not recorded which). Receptors were obtained from a woman aged 18-29 years who had been exposed to COVID-19.

The table lists this clone with a count of one. The chain is built from TRBV5-5 and TRBJ1-2; no firm D call. With 5 bases removed from V and 0 bases from J, the gap between germline ends came to 8 bases. The V gene's germline CDR1 is SGHKS and CDR2 YYEKEE (reference sequence). The CDR3 runs to 13 residues. The CDR3 DNA is TGTGCCAGCAGGTTGAGCACTAACTATGGCTACACCTTC. Encoded protein: CASRLSTNYGYTF.

The V call is TRBV28, the J call TRBJ2-1, with D possibly matching TRBD2 (6 bases). The length of the CDR3 is 16 residues. V lost 4 bases and J lost 2, with 15 bases in between. Germline lookup yields CDR1 MDHEN and CDR2 SYDVKM. The CDR3, as DNA: TGTGCCAGCAGTTCCTTTAGCGGTACCACCTACAATGAGCAGTTCTTC. Encoded protein: CASSSFSGTTYNEQFF. Full variable domain (outside the CDR3, taken from reference TRBV28 and TRBJ2-1): DVKVTQSSRYLVKRTGEKVFLECVQDMDHENMFWYRQDPGLGLRLIYFSYDVKMKEKGDIPEGYSVSREKKERFSLILESASTNQTSMYLCASSSFSGTTYNEQFFGPGTRLTVL.

The CDR3 loop reads CASRFGGMGVGAKNIQYF. DNA of the CDR3: TGTGCCAGCAGATTCGGGGGAATGGGTGTTGGGGCCAAAAACATTCAGTACTTC. The rearrangement uses TRBV7-8 and TRBJ2-4; tentative D call: TRBD2 (6 bases). The V and J ends lost 6 bases and 1 base respectively, with 22 bases between them. The CDR3 length is 18 residues. Germline CDR1 and CDR2: SGHVS and FQNEAQ. Looking up the rest from reference TRBV7-8 and TRBJ2-4 gives the full variable domain: GAGVSQSPRYKVAKRGQDVALRCDPISGHVSLFWYQQALGQGPEFLTYFQNEAQLDKSGLPSDRFFAERPEGSVSTLKIQRTQQEDSAVYLCASRFGGMGVGAKNIQYFGAGTRLSVL.

The rearrangement links TRBV28 to TRBJ2-7; 9 positions agree with TRBD2. In germline, CDR1 is MDHEN, CDR2 SYDVKM. Unmatched junction bases numbered 6, after V lost 6 bases and J lost 0 bases. This CDR3 is built from 15 residues. CDR3 nucleotide sequence: TGTGCCAGCAGACCGCCTAGCGGGAACTCCTACGAGCAGTACTTC. Translating gives CASRPPSGNSYEQYF.

The chain links TRBV23-1 to TRBJ1-6, with TRBD1 matching 7 bases. TRBV23-1 belongs to the ORF category, with a function that is uncertain. The trim removed 4 bases at V and 7 bases at J, leaving 16 bases unmatched. The CDR3 contains 18 residues. The CDR3 here is CASSPSKCRGTDNSPLHF. The CDR3 coding sequence is TGCGCCAGCAGTCCGTCAAAGTGCAGGGGGACAGACAATTCACCCCTCCACTTT.

This clone was recorded only once. V usage is TRBV4-3 and J usage is TRBJ2-2; a weak D match, TRBD1 (5 bases). Germline V gene sequence: CDR1 LGHNA, CDR2 YSLEER. The V gene lost 5 bases and the J gene lost 0 bases, with 10 bases spanning the gap. This CDR3 contains 15 residues. CDR3: CASSSGSPNTGELFF. Written as DNA, the CDR3 is TGCGCCAGCAGCTCAGGGTCCCCGAACACCGGGGAGCTGTTTTTT.

The chain employs TRBV7-2 and TRBJ2-7, with TRBD1 matching 11 bases. Germline CDR1 and CDR2: SGHTA and FQGNSA. The V gene end was trimmed by 2 bases and the J gene end by 4 bases; junction bases not matched to a gene: 4. The CDR3 covers 15 residues. The CDR3 region is CASSLLGQGVYEQYF. CDR3 nucleotide sequence: TGTGCCAGCAGCTTATTGGGACAGGGGGTTTACGAGCAGTACTTC.

The chain carries TRBV9 and TRBJ2-3, with 8 bases lining up with TRBD2. Trimming removed 3 bases from V and 6 bases from J; junction bases left unmatched: 6. The CDR3 is made up of 14 amino acids. The germline CDR1 and CDR2 sequences are SGDLS and YYNGEE. The DNA for the CDR3 is TGTGCCAGCAGCGCGGGGGGGCCGGACGATACGCAGTATTTT. Translation: CASSAGGPDDTQYF.